A selection of T cell receptor beta chains follows, all from one sample in a study of a mutant IDH1 vaccine in newly diagnosed glioma. Sequenced by immunoSEQ multiplex PCR; TCRdb stores in-frame clones only, minus some. The data hold just over 65,000 clones, with less than 90% observed a single time. Antigen specificity for these receptors is unknown. The material sequenced was PBMCs, taken from a glioma patient whose treatment included an IDH1 peptide vaccine. All receptors derive from a man between 18 and 35 years old with glioma. The CDR3 runs from the conserved cysteine through the conserved F or W. Each record gives: clone size, D gene, V gene, J gene, CDR3 protein, CDR3 DNA. A D gene is named only where the DNA matches it firmly. Clone size is stated in some rows and not others, as once, few, many or a class when expanded.

clone_size: -; d_call: -; v_call: TRBV30; j_call: TRBJ1-1; cdr3_aa: CAWDLGQGYTEAFF; cdr3_nt: TGTGCCTGGGATTTGGGGCAGGGGTACACTGAAGCTTTCTTT
clone_size: -; d_call: -; v_call: TRBV7-2; j_call: TRBJ2-3; cdr3_aa: CASSHADSTNTQYF; cdr3_nt: TGTGCCAGCAGCCACGCCGACTCGACTAATACGCAGTATTTT
clone_size: -; d_call: -; v_call: TRBV6-6; j_call: TRBJ1-4; cdr3_aa: CASRYRVVGEKLFF; cdr3_nt: TGTGCCAGCAGGTACAGGGTCGTAGGCGAAAAACTGTTTTTT
clone_size: -; d_call: -; v_call: TRBV27; j_call: TRBJ2-7; cdr3_aa: CASSFTTGSYEQYF; cdr3_nt: TGTGCCAGCAGTTTTACTACAGGGTCTTACGAGCAGTACTTC
clone_size: -; d_call: TRBD1; v_call: TRBV5-8; j_call: TRBJ2-5; cdr3_aa: CASSQGQPLETQYF; cdr3_nt: TGTGCCAGCAGCCAGGGACAGCCTCTGGAGACCCAGTACTTC
clone_size: -; d_call: -; v_call: TRBV18; j_call: TRBJ1-4; cdr3_aa: CASSPGRNEKLFF; cdr3_nt: TGTGCCAGCTCACCAGGACGTAATGAAAAACTGTTTTTT
clone_size: -; d_call: TRBD1; v_call: TRBV7-9; j_call: TRBJ1-3; cdr3_aa: CASSAGTETSGNTIYF; cdr3_nt: TGTGCCAGCAGCGCCGGGACAGAAACCTCTGGAAACACCATATATTTT
clone_size: -; d_call: -; v_call: TRBV6-5; j_call: TRBJ1-2; cdr3_aa: CASSSDRGYTF; cdr3_nt: TGTGCCAGCAGTTCCGACAGGGGCTACACCTTC
clone_size: -; d_call: TRBD1; v_call: TRBV19; j_call: TRBJ1-2; cdr3_aa: CASSLQGALDYGYTF; cdr3_nt: TGTGCCAGTAGTCTCCAGGGGGCGTTGGACTATGGCTACACCTTC
clone_size: -; d_call: TRBD2; v_call: TRBV5-4; j_call: TRBJ2-3; cdr3_aa: CASSFRTSIDTQYF; cdr3_nt: TGTGCCAGCAGCTTTCGGACTAGCATAGATACGCAGTATTTT
clone_size: -; d_call: -; v_call: TRBV6-6; j_call: TRBJ2-1; cdr3_aa: CASSYSAYNEQFF; cdr3_nt: TGTGCCAGCAGTTATTCAGCCTACAATGAGCAGTTCTTC
clone_size: -; d_call: -; v_call: TRBV18; j_call: TRBJ1-1; cdr3_aa: CASSPVGTEAFF; cdr3_nt: TGTGCCAGCTCACCGGTAGGCACTGAAGCTTTCTTT
clone_size: -; d_call: -; v_call: TRBV5-1; j_call: TRBJ2-2; cdr3_aa: CASSLAGPTGELFF; cdr3_nt: TGCGCCAGCAGCTTGGCCGGCCCTACCGGGGAGCTGTTTTTT
clone_size: -; d_call: -; v_call: TRBV6-1; j_call: TRBJ2-3; cdr3_aa: CASRGRVWGEDTQYF; cdr3_nt: TGTGCCAGCAGGGGCAGGGTATGGGGAGAGGATACGCAGTATTTT
clone_size: -; d_call: -; v_call: TRBV27; j_call: TRBJ2-7; cdr3_aa: CASSLSGHEQYF; cdr3_nt: TGTGCCAGCAGTTTATCGGGCCACGAGCAGTACTTC
clone_size: -; d_call: -; v_call: TRBV6-6; j_call: TRBJ2-5; cdr3_aa: CASSYRRFGQETQYF; cdr3_nt: TGTGCCAGCAGTTACCGCAGGTTTGGCCAAGAGACCCAGTACTTC
clone_size: once; d_call: -; v_call: TRBV5-4; j_call: TRBJ2-7; cdr3_aa: CASSADWSSYEQYF; cdr3_nt: TGTGCCAGCAGCGCGGACTGGAGCTCCTACGAGCAGTACTTC
clone_size: -; d_call: -; v_call: TRBV7-2; j_call: TRBJ2-3; cdr3_aa: CASSIGQRTDTQYF; cdr3_nt: TGTGCCAGCAGCATAGGACAACGCACAGATACGCAGTATTTT
clone_size: -; d_call: -; v_call: TRBV9; j_call: TRBJ2-7; cdr3_aa: CASSVDFSSVYEQYF; cdr3_nt: TGTGCCAGCAGCGTCGATTTTTCGAGCGTCTACGAGCAGTACTTC
clone_size: -; d_call: -; v_call: TRBV6-6; j_call: TRBJ2-7; cdr3_aa: CASSYADTSSYEQYF; cdr3_nt: TGTGCCAGCAGTTACGCGGACACGAGCTCCTACGAGCAGTACTTC
clone_size: -; d_call: -; v_call: TRBV4-3; j_call: TRBJ2-6; cdr3_aa: CASSQSWANVLTF; cdr3_nt: TGCGCCAGCAGCCAGAGCTGGGCCAACGTCCTGACTTTC
clone_size: once; d_call: -; v_call: TRBV9; j_call: TRBJ2-3; cdr3_aa: CASTPNPTPTDTQYF; cdr3_nt: TGTGCCAGCACACCCAATCCGACCCCCACAGATACGCAGTATTTT
clone_size: -; d_call: TRBD1; v_call: TRBV7-9; j_call: TRBJ1-5; cdr3_aa: CASTNGTGGYSNQPQHF; cdr3_nt: TGTGCCAGCACCAATGGGACAGGGGGGTATAGCAATCAGCCCCAGCATTTT
clone_size: -; d_call: -; v_call: TRBV19; j_call: TRBJ1-5; cdr3_aa: CASREWNQPQHF; cdr3_nt: TGTGCCAGTAGAGAATGGAATCAGCCCCAGCATTTT
clone_size: -; d_call: TRBD2; v_call: TRBV7-2; j_call: TRBJ2-7; cdr3_aa: CASSLEGLPFSYEQYF; cdr3_nt: TGTGCCAGCAGCTTAGAGGGACTACCATTCTCCTACGAGCAGTACTTC
clone_size: -; d_call: -; v_call: TRBV7-2; j_call: TRBJ1-2; cdr3_aa: CASMNRRGNYGYTF; cdr3_nt: TGTGCCAGCATGAACCGGAGGGGAAACTATGGCTACACCTTC
clone_size: -; d_call: -; v_call: TRBV30; j_call: TRBJ1-5; cdr3_aa: CACSQGYNQPQHF; cdr3_nt: TGTGCCTGCTCTCAGGGGTACAATCAGCCCCAGCATTTT
clone_size: -; d_call: -; v_call: TRBV18; j_call: TRBJ1-2; cdr3_aa: CASSPINRINYGYTF; cdr3_nt: TGTGCCAGCTCACCAATTAACAGAATCAACTATGGCTACACCTTC
clone_size: -; d_call: -; v_call: TRBV28; j_call: TRBJ1-5; cdr3_aa: CASSLGDTSNQPQHF; cdr3_nt: TGTGCCAGCAGTTTGGGGGACACCTCTAATCAGCCCCAGCATTTT
clone_size: once; d_call: -; v_call: TRBV9; j_call: TRBJ2-1; cdr3_aa: CASSPDTGWEQFF; cdr3_nt: TGTGCCAGCAGCCCGGATACAGGGTGGGAGCAGTTCTTC
clone_size: -; d_call: TRBD1; v_call: TRBV4-3; j_call: TRBJ2-2; cdr3_aa: CASSQDPGQGYTGELFF; cdr3_nt: TGCGCCAGCAGCCAAGACCCGGGACAGGGTTACACCGGGGAGCTGTTTTTT
clone_size: -; d_call: -; v_call: TRBV5-1; j_call: TRBJ1-6; cdr3_aa: CASSSVGGATGSPLHF; cdr3_nt: TGCGCCAGCAGCTCGGTCGGGGGGGCGACGGGGTCACCCCTCCACTTT
clone_size: -; d_call: -; v_call: TRBV6-6; j_call: TRBJ1-5; cdr3_aa: CASRPTGSGQPQHF; cdr3_nt: TGTGCCAGCAGACCTACAGGCAGTGGTCAGCCCCAGCATTTT
clone_size: -; d_call: TRBD2; v_call: TRBV19; j_call: TRBJ2-4; cdr3_aa: CASSLLAGEPKNIQYF; cdr3_nt: TGTGCCAGTAGCCTACTAGCGGGAGAACCCAAAAACATTCAGTACTTC
clone_size: -; d_call: -; v_call: TRBV7-9; j_call: TRBJ2-3; cdr3_aa: CASSLRIADTQYF; cdr3_nt: TGTGCCAGCAGCTTAAGGATCGCAGATACGCAGTATTTT